The 14 T cell receptor beta chains given below trace back to one sample, sequenced in a study of T cells in Graves' hyperthyroidism and ophthalmopathy. TCR beta CDR3 sequences were amplified from RNA transcripts. A set of HTBI primers served as the primers for a first-round RT-PCR of the TCR CDR3. TCRdb re-called the multiplex PCR reads with MiXCR, one entry per CDR3 protein. This sample has 400,000 to 500,000 distinct CDR3 sequences, with around 15% found just once. Source material: blood. The receptors originated from a woman between 18 and 29 years old with Graves' hyperthyroidism.

This chain joins TRBV15 and TRBJ2-1; no clear D. Trimming removed 0 bases from V and 8 bases from J, with 11 bases in between. This CDR3 has 14 amino acids. Germline assignment: CDR1 LNHNV and CDR2 YYDKDF (reference sequence). The CDR3 bases are TGTGCCACCAGCAGAGATTCCGGCGTAGATGAGCAGTTCTTC. The encoded protein is CATSRDSGVDEQFF.

This clonotype has a count of ten or more. V is TRBV3-1 and J is TRBJ2-5; D call uncertain. Trimming shortened V by 7 bases and J by 0 bases, and 6 bases separated the two germline ends. CDR3 length: 12 residues. Germline V gene data show CDR1 as LGHDT and CDR2 as YNNKEL (reference sequence). CDR3 coding DNA: TGTGCCAGCATGGATTACCAAGAGACCCAGTACTTC. Protein product: CASMDYQETQYF.

This sequence joins TRBV12-3 or TRBV12-4 and TRBJ2-3; 12 bases are a match to TRBD1. CDR3 length: 17 amino acids. With 3 bases clipped from V and 6 bases from J, the junction kept 10 bases outside the gene matches. The CDR3 reads CASSLEPGQGAGDTQYF. CDR3 nucleotides: TGTGCCAGCAGTTTGGAACCGGGACAGGGGGCCGGGGATACGCAGTATTTT.

This clonotype came up a few times. This may stem from a read error, because a much larger clone lies one nucleotide away. A read error is likely, as this CDR3 ends without the conserved phenylalanine or tryptophan. The CDR3 coding sequence is TGTGCCAGCTCACCAATGGAAAAGAACACTGAAGCTTTCCTT. Translation: CASSPMEKNTEAFL. The chain is built from TRBV18 and TRBJ1-1; D uncertain. There are 14 residues in the CDR3. Trimming removed 2 bases from V and 1 base from J, with 8 bases in between. Looked up from germline, CDR1 is KGHSH and CDR2 is LQKENI.

There are many counts of this clonotype. The chain has TRBV7-9 and TRBJ2-3, with D hard to call. Germline CDR1 SEHNR, CDR2 FQNEAQ (reference sequence). The V end was cut by 1 base, the J end by 3 bases, with 5 bases between. The CDR3 spans 13 residues. The CDR3 DNA reads as TGTGCCAGCAGCTTAGTGGGTACAGATACGCAGTATTTT. Translating it yields CASSLVGTDTQYF.

J is TRBJ1-1 and V is TRBV25-1; no definite D call. The CDR3 spans 14 residues. Germline CDR1 is MGHDK and CDR2 is SYGVNS. V shed 1 base and J shed 9 bases, with 15 bases lying between them. CDR3 DNA: TGTGCCAGCAGTGAATCCCTCCAGACCCCCAAAGCTTTCTTT. Amino acids: CASSESLQTPKAFF.

In its sample, this clonotype was seen many times. The chain has TRBV10-3 and TRBJ2-3, with no clear D. V was pared by 4 bases and J by 9 bases, with 8 bases between. CDR1 is ENHRY, CDR2 SYGVKD, per germline. There are 11 residues in the CDR3. In nucleotides, the CDR3 is TGTGCCATCAGTGTCGCGGAAACGCAGTATTTT. Residues: CAISVAETQYF.

This clonotype was counted between two and nine times. V and J are TRBV5-1 and TRBJ1-1; D may be TRBD1 (5 bases). CDR1 is SGHRS, CDR2 YFSETQ, per germline. This CDR3 region has 16 residues. Trimming pared 7 bases from V and 0 bases from J, leaving 19 bases between. The CDR3, as DNA: TGCGCCAGCGCCGTCCCCCGCACAGGAGTGAACACTGAAGCTTTCTTT. The encoded protein is CASAVPRTGVNTEAFF. Variable domain in full (rest from reference TRBV5-1 and TRBJ1-1): KAGVTQTPRYLIKTRGQQVTLSCSPISGHRSVSWYQQTPGQGLQFLFEYFSETQRNKGNFPGRFSGRQFSNSRSEMNVSTLELGDSALYLCASAVPRTGVNTEAFFGQGTRLTVV.

This clonotype appeared a single time. Possible read error: a much larger clone is one base away. The genes are TRBV10-2 and TRBJ2-2, with 9 bases fitting TRBD2. The V gene's germline CDR1 is WSHSY and CDR2 SAAADI. The CDR3 is 18 amino acids. V shed 0 bases, J shed 2 bases, and the junction held 7 bases outside the gene matches. CDR3 DNA: TGCGCCAGCAGTGAGTCGACTAGCGGAAGACATAACACCGGGGAGCTGTTTTTT. Amino acid sequence: CASSESTSGRHNTGELFF.

This clonotype came up many times. CDR3 amino acids: CSARDPAVTYNEQFF. DNA for the CDR3: TGCAGTGCTAGAGATCCTGCGGTTACCTACAATGAGCAGTTCTTC. The V and J genes are TRBV20-1 and TRBJ2-1; D is ambiguous. The CDR3 loop spans 15 amino acids. The V gene lost 0 bases and the J gene lost 2 bases, with 11 bases spanning the gap. Looked up from germline, CDR1 is DFQATT and CDR2 is SNEGSKA (reference sequence).

The chain has TRBV20-1 and TRBJ2-3, with 9 bases fitting TRBD2. V shed 4 bases, J shed 4 bases, and the junction held 15 bases outside the gene matches. Per germline, CDR1 DFQATT and CDR2 SNEGSKA (reference sequence). The CDR3 covers 17 residues. CDR3 loop: CSATGTSGGRIPDTQYF. CDR3 bases: TGCAGTGCTACCGGAACCAGCGGGGGGAGAATCCCAGATACGCAGTATTTT.

In its sample, this clonotype was seen a few times. The gene calls are TRBV5-8 and TRBJ1-2; D remains unclear. There are 13 residues in the CDR3. With 0 bases removed from V and 0 bases from J, the gap between germline ends came to 3 bases. Germline V gene sequence: CDR1 SGHTS, CDR2 YDEGEE. The CDR3 spells CASSLETNYGYTF. Written as DNA, the CDR3 is TGTGCCAGCAGCTTGGAGACTAACTATGGCTACACCTTC.

This clonotype turned up a few times. This chain uses TRBV7-6 with TRBJ1-4; tentatively, D is TRBD1 (6 bases). The V gene's germline CDR1 is SGHVS and CDR2 FNYEAQ. Trimming removed 6 bases from V and 7 bases from J, with 15 bases in between. The CDR3 runs 14 residues. CDR3 DNA sequence: TGTGCCAGCAGACGGGGGGCCGGGGGTGAAAAACTGTTTTTT. This sequence encodes CASRRGAGGEKLFF.

In this sample, this clonotype turned up many times. The J gene is TRBJ1-2, the V gene TRBV12-3 or TRBV12-4; TRBD1 matches at 7 bases. This CDR3 comprises 14 residues. The J segment lost 7 bases and the V segment lost 7 bases, leaving 12 bases of the junction unmatched. CDR3 bases: TGTGCCAGCACCCCTGGGACAGTAGAACGTGGCTACACCTTC. Amino acids: CASTPGTVERGYTF.